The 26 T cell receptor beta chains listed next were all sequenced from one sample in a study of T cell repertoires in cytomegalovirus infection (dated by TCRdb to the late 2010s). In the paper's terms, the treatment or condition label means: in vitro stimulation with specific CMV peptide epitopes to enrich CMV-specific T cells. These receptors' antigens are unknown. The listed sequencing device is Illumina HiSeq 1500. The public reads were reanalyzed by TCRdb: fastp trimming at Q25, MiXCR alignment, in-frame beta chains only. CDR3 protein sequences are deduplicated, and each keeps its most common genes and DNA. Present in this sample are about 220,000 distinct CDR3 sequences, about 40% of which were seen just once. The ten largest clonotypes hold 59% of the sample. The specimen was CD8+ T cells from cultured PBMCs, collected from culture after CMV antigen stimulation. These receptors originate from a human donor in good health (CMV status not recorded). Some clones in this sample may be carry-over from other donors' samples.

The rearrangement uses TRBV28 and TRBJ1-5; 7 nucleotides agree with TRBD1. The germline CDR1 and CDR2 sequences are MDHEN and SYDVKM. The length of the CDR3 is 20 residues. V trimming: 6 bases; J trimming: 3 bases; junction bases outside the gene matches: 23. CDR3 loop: CASSHYRRTGPKNPNQPQHF. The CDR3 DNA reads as TGTGCCAGCAGCCACTACAGACGGACAGGCCCCAAAAACCCCAATCAGCCCCAGCATTTT.

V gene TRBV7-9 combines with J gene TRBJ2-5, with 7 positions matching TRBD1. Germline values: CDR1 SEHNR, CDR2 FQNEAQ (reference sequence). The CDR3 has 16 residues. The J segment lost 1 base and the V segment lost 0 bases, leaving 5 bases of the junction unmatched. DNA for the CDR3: TGTGCCAGCAGCTTAGCGCAGGGGGACGTCCAAGAGACCCAGTACTTC. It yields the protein CASSLAQGDVQETQYF.

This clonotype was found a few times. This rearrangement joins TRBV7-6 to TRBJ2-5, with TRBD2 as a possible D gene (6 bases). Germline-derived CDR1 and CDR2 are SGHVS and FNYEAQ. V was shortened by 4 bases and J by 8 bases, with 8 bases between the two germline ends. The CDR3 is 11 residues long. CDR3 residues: CASSSGTTQYF. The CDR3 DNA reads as TGTGCCAGCAGCTCGGGGACTACCCAGTACTTC.

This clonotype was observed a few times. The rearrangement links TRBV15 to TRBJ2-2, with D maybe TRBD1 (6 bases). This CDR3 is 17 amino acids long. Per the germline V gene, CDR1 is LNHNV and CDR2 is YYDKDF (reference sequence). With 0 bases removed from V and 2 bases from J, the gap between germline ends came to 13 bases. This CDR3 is CATSRDSGDLNTGELFF. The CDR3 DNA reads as TGTGCCACCAGCAGAGATTCAGGGGACCTTAACACCGGGGAGCTGTTTTTT.

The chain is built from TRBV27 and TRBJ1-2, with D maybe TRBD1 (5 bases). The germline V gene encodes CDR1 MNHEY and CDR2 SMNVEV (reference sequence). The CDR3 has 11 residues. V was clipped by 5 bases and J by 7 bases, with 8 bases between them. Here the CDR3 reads CASSRGGGYTF. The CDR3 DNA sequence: TGTGCCAGCAGTCGGGGGGGTGGCTACACCTTC.

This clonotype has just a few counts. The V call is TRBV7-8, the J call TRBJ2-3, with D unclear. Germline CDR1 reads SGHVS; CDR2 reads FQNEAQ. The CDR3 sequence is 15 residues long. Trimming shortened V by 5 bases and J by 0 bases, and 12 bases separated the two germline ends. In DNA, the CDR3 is TGTGCCAGCAGCCCGAGAGATTCTAGCACAGATACGCAGTATTTT. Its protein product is CASSPRDSSTDTQYF.

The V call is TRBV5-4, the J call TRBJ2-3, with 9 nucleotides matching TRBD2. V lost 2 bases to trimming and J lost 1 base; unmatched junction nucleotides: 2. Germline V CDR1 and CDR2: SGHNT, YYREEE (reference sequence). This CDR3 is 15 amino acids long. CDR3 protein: CASSLAGGGTDTQYF. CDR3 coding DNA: TGTGCCAGCAGCTTAGCGGGGGGTGGCACAGATACGCAGTATTTT.

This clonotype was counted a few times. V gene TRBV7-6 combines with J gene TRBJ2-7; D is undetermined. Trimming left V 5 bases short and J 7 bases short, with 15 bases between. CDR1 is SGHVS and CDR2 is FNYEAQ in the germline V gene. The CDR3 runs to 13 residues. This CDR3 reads CASSLELMGEQYF. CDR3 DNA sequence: TGTGCCAGCAGCCTGGAACTCATGGGGGAGCAGTACTTC.

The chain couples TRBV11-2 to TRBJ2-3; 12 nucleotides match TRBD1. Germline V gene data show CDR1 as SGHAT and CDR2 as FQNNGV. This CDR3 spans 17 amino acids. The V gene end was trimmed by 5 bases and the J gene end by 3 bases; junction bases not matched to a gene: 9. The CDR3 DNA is TGTGCCAGCAGCCCCCGGAGGGGACAGGGGGCAACAGATACGCAGTATTTT. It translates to CASSPRRGQGATDTQYF.

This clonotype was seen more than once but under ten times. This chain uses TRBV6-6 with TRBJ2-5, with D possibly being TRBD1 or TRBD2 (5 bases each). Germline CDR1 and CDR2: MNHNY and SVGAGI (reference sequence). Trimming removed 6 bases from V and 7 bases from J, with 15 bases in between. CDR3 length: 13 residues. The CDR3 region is CASRGLTRGTQYF. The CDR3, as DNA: TGTGCCAGCAGAGGACTTACGAGGGGGACCCAGTACTTC.

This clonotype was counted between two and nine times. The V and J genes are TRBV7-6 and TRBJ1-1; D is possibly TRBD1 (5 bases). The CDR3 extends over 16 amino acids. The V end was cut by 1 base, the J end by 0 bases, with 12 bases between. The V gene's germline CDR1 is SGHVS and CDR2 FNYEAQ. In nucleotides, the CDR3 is TGTGCCAGCAGCTTAGAGATCGACAGAGTGAACACTGAAGCTTTCTTT. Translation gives CASSLEIDRVNTEAFF.

The chain's CDR3 is CASRLTGQGTVQYF. The CDR3 DNA is TGTGCCAGCAGACTCACGGGACAGGGAACAGTTCAGTACTTC. The chain is built from TRBV11-2 and TRBJ2-7; 9 bases fit TRBD1. The germline CDR1 and CDR2 sequences are SGHAT and FQNNGV. The CDR3 runs 14 residues. V was clipped by 6 bases and J by 10 bases; unmatched bases: 13.

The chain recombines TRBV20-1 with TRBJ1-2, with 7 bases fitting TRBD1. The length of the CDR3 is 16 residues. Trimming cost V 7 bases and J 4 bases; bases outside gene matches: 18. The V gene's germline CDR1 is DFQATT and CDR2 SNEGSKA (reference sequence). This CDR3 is CSVEKSGTVPLYGYTF. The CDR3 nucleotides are TGCAGTGTAGAAAAAAGTGGGACAGTCCCCCTCTATGGCTACACCTTC.

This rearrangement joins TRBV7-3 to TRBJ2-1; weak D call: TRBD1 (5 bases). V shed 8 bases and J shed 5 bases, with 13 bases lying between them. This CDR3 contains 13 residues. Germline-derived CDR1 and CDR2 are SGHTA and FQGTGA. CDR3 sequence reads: CASSFDRNNEQFF. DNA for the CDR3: TGTGCCAGCTCATTTGACAGAAACAATGAGCAGTTCTTC.

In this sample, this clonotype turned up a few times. The CDR3 loop reads CASSLGDRSYEQYF. Written as DNA, the CDR3 is TGTGCCAGCAGCTTAGGGGACAGGTCCTACGAGCAGTACTTC. This chain joins TRBV7-2 and TRBJ2-7; 8 bases line up with TRBD1. This CDR3 is 14 amino acids long. With V trimmed by 1 base and J by 1 base, 0 bases remained unmatched. Germline-derived CDR1 and CDR2 are SGHTA and FQGNSA.

The CDR3 nucleotides read TGTGCCAGCAGCTCGGGACAGGCCAGCTCCTATAATTCACCCCTCCACTTT. This translates into CASSSGQASSYNSPLHF. This chain connects TRBV11-2 to TRBJ1-6, with 8 bases matching TRBD1. Germline V CDR1 and CDR2: SGHAT, FQNNGV. This CDR3 spans 17 amino acids. Germline trimming cut 4 bases from V and 0 bases from J; bases unmatched to any gene: 5.

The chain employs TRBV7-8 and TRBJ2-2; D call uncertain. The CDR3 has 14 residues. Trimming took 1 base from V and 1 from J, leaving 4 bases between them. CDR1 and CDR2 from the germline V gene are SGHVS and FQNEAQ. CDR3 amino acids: CASSLGQNTGELFF. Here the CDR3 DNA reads TGTGCCAGCAGCTTAGGGCAGAACACCGGGGAGCTGTTTTTT.

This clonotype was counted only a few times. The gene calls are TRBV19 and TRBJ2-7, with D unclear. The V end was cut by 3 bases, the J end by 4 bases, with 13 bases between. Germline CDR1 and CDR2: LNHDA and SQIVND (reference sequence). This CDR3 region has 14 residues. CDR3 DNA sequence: TGTGCCAGTAGTATGGGCGGTGCGCCGTACGAGCAGTACTTC. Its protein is CASSMGGAPYEQYF.

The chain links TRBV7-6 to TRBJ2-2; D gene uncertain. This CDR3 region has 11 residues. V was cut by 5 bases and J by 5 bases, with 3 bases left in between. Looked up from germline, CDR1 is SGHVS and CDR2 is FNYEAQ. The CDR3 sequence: CASSQTGELFF. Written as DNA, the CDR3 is TGTGCCAGCAGCCAAACCGGGGAGCTGTTTTTT.

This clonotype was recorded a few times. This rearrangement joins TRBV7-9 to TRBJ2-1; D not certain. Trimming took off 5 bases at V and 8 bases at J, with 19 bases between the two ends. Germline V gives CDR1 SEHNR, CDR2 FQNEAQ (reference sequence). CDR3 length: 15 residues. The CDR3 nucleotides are TGTGCCAGCAGCCAGGCACGGGTTGCGGTATATGAGCAGTTCTTC. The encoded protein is CASSQARVAVYEQFF.

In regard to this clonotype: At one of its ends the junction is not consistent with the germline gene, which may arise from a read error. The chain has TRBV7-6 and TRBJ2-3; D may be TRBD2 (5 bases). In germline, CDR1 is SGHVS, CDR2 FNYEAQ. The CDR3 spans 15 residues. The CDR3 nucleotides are TGTGCCAGCAGCGGACTGCTTCCCCATCGAAATACGCAGTGTTTT. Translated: CASSGLLPHRNTQCF.

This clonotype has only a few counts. Here the CDR3 reads CASSPAGALDTEAFF. The CDR3, as DNA: TGTGCCAGCTCACCAGCCGGGGCGCTTGACACTGAAGCTTTCTTT. The chain recombines TRBV18 with TRBJ1-1; maybe TRBD1 (5 bases). Germline V gene sequence: CDR1 KGHSH, CDR2 LQKENI. V lost 2 bases and J lost 3, with 13 bases in between. The CDR3 extends over 15 amino acids.

CDR3 protein: CASSLRGGFGDTQYF. The CDR3 DNA follows: TGTGCCAGCAGCTTACGAGGTGGGTTCGGAGATACGCAGTATTTT. The rearrangement uses TRBV11-1 and TRBJ2-3; no definite D call. Germline CDR1 and CDR2: SGHAT and FQDESV (reference sequence). The CDR3 has 15 residues. V lost 2 bases, J lost 5 bases, and 14 bases lay in between.

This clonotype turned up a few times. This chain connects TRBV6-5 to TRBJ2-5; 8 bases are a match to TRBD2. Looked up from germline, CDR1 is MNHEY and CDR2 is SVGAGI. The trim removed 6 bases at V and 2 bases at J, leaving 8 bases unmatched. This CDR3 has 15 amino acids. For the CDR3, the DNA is TGTGCCAGCAGGCCCCGACTAGCGTCACAAGAGACCCAGTACTTC. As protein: CASRPRLASQETQYF.

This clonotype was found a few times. The CDR3 loop is CASSLPGREQYF. The CDR3 DNA reads as TGTGCCAGCAGCCTTCCAGGGCGTGAGCAGTACTTC. The rearrangement uses TRBV28 and TRBJ2-7, with D possibly being TRBD1 (5 bases). Trimming took off 6 bases at V and 7 bases at J, with 13 bases between the two ends. In germline, CDR1 is MDHEN, CDR2 SYDVKM. CDR3 length equals 12 residues.

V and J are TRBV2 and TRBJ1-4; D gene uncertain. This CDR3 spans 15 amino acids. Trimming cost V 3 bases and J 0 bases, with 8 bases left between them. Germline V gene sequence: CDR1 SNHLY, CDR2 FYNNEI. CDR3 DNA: TGTGCCAGCAGTGATGGGAGTACAACTAATGAAAAACTGTTTTTT. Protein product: CASSDGSTTNEKLFF.